A single sample gave rise to the 13 T cell receptor beta chains below, sequenced in a study of beta chain features in type 1 diabetes. Expressed TCRB transcripts were sequenced, since all the RNA that had been isolated was reverse transcribed. Some clones are missing from TCRdb's copy, which holds only in-frame ones; the method was immunoSEQ multiplex PCR. The sample lists 200,000 to 250,000 clones; over 12% were seen once. The sequencing input was naive CD4+ T cells from blood. The receptor set was obtained from a woman between 40 and 50 years old in good health.

This chain joins TRBV9 and TRBJ2-1; no definite D call. This CDR3 spans 12 amino acids. Trimming shortened V by 4 bases and J by 8 bases, and 10 bases separated the two germline ends. In germline, CDR1 is SGDLS, CDR2 YYNGEE. In DNA, the CDR3 is TGTGCCAGCAGCTCCCGTAGCTATGAGCAGTTCTTC. Translating it yields CASSSRSYEQFF. The whole variable domain, remainder taken from reference TRBV9 and TRBJ2-1, is DSGVTQTPKHLITATGQRVTLRCSPRSGDLSVYWYQQSLDQGLQFLIQYYNGEERAKGNILERFSAQQFPDLHSELNLSSLELGDSALYFCASSSRSYEQFFGPGTRLTVL.

This clone was recorded a few times. The chain carries TRBV2 and TRBJ1-6; D unresolved. V lost 3 bases and J lost 1, with 4 bases in between. From germline, CDR1 is SNHLY and CDR2 FYNNEI. This CDR3 is 14 amino acids long. The CDR3 DNA is TGTGCCAGCAGTGACGTGTCCTATAATTCACCCCTCCACTTT. As protein: CASSDVSYNSPLHF.

This clone turned up a few times. V gene TRBV29-1 combines with J gene TRBJ2-5, with 7 bases identical to TRBD1. The end of the DNA aligns better with TRBJ2-7, so the J call may be wrong. Germline V lookup: CDR1 SQVTM, CDR2 ANQGSEA. The CDR3 extends over 14 amino acids. The CDR3, as DNA: TGCAGCGTTAGGTCCCGGGACAGAGCCTACGAGCAGTACTTC. As protein: CSVRSRDRAYEQYF.

This clone has more than one count but fewer than ten. V gene TRBV2 combines with J gene TRBJ1-4; the match to TRBD1 covers 8 bases. The CDR3 loop spans 15 amino acids. CDR1 is SNHLY and CDR2 is FYNNEI in the germline V gene. V gave up 3 bases and J gave up 5 bases; unmatched junction bases: 5. This CDR3 is CASSDLGQENEKLFF. The CDR3 nucleotides read TGTGCCAGCAGTGACTTGGGACAGGAGAATGAAAAACTGTTTTTT.

Worth noting for this clone: In the same sample, other DNA sequences code for this CDR3. This chain joins TRBV5-1 and TRBJ1-5; possibly TRBD1 for D (5 bases). Per germline, CDR1 SGHRS and CDR2 YFSETQ. The CDR3 has 14 residues. Trimming cost V 4 bases and J 6 bases, with 14 bases left between them. Here the CDR3 DNA reads TGCGCCAGCAGCCTCGGGCAGGGTGGTCAGCCCCAGCATTTT. Encoded protein: CASSLGQGGQPQHF.

The chain uses TRBV19 and TRBJ2-6; 8 nucleotides line up with TRBD1. Germline CDR1 LNHDA, CDR2 SQIVND (reference sequence). CDR3 length: 15 residues. V was pared by 2 bases and J by 4 bases, with 1 base of the junction left unmatched. The CDR3 coding sequence is TGTGCCAGTAGTATACAGGGGGCCGGGGCCAACGTCCTGACTTTC. Encoded protein: CASSIQGAGANVLTF.

A few counts support this clone. The chain joins TRBV5-1 to TRBJ2-1; perhaps TRBD2 as D (5 bases). The length of the CDR3 is 16 residues. With 0 bases removed from V and 0 bases from J, the gap between germline ends came to 10 bases. The germline V gene has CDR1 SGHRS and CDR2 YFSETQ. The CDR3 loop reads CASSLGGGGSYNEQFF. In nucleotides, the CDR3 is TGCGCCAGCAGCTTGGGTGGAGGAGGCTCCTACAATGAGCAGTTCTTC. The full variable domain, with the rest looked up from reference TRBV5-1 and TRBJ2-1, is KAGVTQTPRYLIKTRGQQVTLSCSPISGHRSVSWYQQTPGQGLQFLFEYFSETQRNKGNFPGRFSGRQFSNSRSEMNVSTLELGDSALYLCASSLGGGGSYNEQFFGPGTRLTVL.

This clone was counted a few times. The chain employs TRBV18 and TRBJ2-7; 9 bases are a match to TRBD1. The CDR3 length is 15 residues. Germline CDR1 reads KGHSH; CDR2 reads LQKENI. J gave up 2 bases and V 0 bases, and 2 bases lay outside the gene matches. The CDR3 sequence is CASSPPRDRAYEQYF. CDR3 DNA sequence: TGTGCCAGCTCACCACCTCGGGACAGGGCCTACGAGCAGTACTTC.

The chain recombines TRBV2 with TRBJ1-1; perhaps TRBD1 as D (6 bases). Looked up from germline, CDR1 is SNHLY and CDR2 is FYNNEI. The CDR3 is 14 residues long. Between the trimmed V and J ends, which lost 7 bases and 5 bases, there was a span of 17 bases. The CDR3 DNA is TGTGCCAGCACCCCTAGGGGGGGGTTTACTGAAGCTTTCTTT. The encoded protein is CASTPRGGFTEAFF.

This sequence joins TRBV7-8 and TRBJ1-1; 7 bases map to TRBD1. The CDR3 covers 14 residues. V shed 6 bases, J shed 4 bases, and the junction held 8 bases outside the gene matches. Germline CDR1 is SGHVS and CDR2 is FQNEAQ. Written as DNA, the CDR3 is TGTGCCAGCAGTCCCGACAGGGACCGCACTGAAGCTTTCTTT. Protein sequence: CASSPDRDRTEAFF.

The chain uses TRBV7-8 and TRBJ1-2, with D perhaps TRBD1 (5 bases). Trimming left V 1 base short and J 6 bases short, with 15 bases between. There are 15 residues in the CDR3. Germline-derived CDR1 and CDR2 are SGHVS and FQNEAQ. Here the CDR3 reads CASSLVFAIRDGYTF. DNA for the CDR3: TGTGCCAGCAGCTTAGTCTTCGCGATCAGGGATGGCTACACCTTC.

The chain employs TRBV5-1 and TRBJ2-1; 12 bases line up with TRBD1. V trimming: 2 bases; J trimming: 8 bases; junction bases outside the gene matches: 8. The CDR3 covers 16 residues. The germline gives CDR1 SGHRS, CDR2 YFSETQ. The CDR3 coding sequence is TGCGCCAGCAGCTTCGGATCCGGGACAGGGGGCGATGAGCAGTTCTTC. Protein: CASSFGSGTGGDEQFF.

This clone was seen a handful of times. This rearrangement joins TRBV10-3 to TRBJ2-2, with 8 bases fitting TRBD1. The CDR3 spans 15 residues. Germline V gene data show CDR1 as ENHRY and CDR2 as SYGVKD. The junction had 14 bases not matched to a gene; V was cut back by 10 bases and J by 7 bases. This chain's CDR3 is CASARQGTVSGELFF. For the CDR3, the DNA is TGTGCCAGCGCCCGACAGGGGACGGTTAGCGGGGAGCTGTTTTTT.